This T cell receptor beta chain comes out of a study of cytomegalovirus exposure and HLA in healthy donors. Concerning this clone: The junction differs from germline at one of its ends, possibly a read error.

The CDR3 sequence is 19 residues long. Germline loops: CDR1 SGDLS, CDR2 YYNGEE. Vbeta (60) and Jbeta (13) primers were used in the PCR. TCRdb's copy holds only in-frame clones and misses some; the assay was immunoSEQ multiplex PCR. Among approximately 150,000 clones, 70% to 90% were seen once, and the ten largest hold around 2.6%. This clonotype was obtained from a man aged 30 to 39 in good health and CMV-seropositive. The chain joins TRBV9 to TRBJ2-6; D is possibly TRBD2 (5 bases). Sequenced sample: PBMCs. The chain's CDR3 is CASSALPVEDPVGLNFLTF. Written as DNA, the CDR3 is TGTGCCAGCAGCGCCCTCCCCGTCGAAGACCCCGTAGGACTCAACTTCCTGACTTTC.